This T cell receptor (beta chain) was recorded in a study of blood T cell repertoires in COVID-19. The repertoire was sequenced with immunoSEQ multiplex PCR; TCRdb's copy has only in-frame clones and lacks some. The data contain 95,000 to 120,000 clones, 55% to 75% of them singletons. CDR3 length equals 13 residues. The germline V gene has CDR1 LGHDT and CDR2 YNNKEL (reference sequence). The germline V and J ends were trimmed by 0 bases and 4 bases, with 6 bases remaining between them. The genes are TRBV3-1 (or the pseudogene TRBV3-2) and TRBJ2-5; D not resolved. The sequenced material came from peripheral blood. The TCR sequence derives from a woman aged 40 to 50 with acute or convalescent COVID-19. The CDR3 loop is CASSQERGETQYF. CDR3 nucleotides: TGTGCCAGCAGCCAAGAAAGAGGAGAGACCCAGTACTTC.